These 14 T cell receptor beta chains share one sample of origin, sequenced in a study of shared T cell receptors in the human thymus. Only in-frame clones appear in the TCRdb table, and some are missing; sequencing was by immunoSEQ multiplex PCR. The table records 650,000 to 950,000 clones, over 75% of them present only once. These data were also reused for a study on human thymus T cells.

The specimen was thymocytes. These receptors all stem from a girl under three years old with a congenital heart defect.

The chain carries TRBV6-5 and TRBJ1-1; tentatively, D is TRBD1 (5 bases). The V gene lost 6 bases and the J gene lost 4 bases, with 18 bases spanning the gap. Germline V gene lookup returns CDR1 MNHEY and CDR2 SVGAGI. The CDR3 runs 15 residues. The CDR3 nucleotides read TGTGCCAGCAGCTCGGGGGTTCGAGTCACCACTGAAGCTTTCTTT. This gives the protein CASSSGVRVTTEAFF.

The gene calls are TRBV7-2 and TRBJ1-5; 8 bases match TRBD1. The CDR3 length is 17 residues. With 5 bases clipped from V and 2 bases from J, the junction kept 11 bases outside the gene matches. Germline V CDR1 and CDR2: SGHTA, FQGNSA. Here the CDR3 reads CASSPNGQGYGNQPQHF. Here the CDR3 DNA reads TGTGCCAGCAGCCCCAATGGACAGGGCTATGGCAATCAGCCCCAGCATTTT.

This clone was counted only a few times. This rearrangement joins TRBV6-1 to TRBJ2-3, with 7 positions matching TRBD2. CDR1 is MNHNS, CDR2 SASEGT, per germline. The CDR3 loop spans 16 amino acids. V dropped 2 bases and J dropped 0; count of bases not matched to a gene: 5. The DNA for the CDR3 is TGTGCCAGCAGTGAAACCGGACTAGATAGCACAGATACGCAGTATTTT. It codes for CASSETGLDSTDTQYF.

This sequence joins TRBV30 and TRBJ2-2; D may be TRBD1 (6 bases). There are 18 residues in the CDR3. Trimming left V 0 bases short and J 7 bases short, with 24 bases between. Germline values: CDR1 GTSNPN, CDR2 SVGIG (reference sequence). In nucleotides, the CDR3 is TGTGCCTGGAGTGTACGGGCACAGGGAGAAGGAAGTGACGGGGAGCTGTTTTTT. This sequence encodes CAWSVRAQGEGSDGELFF.

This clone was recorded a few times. The CDR3 is CASSLKGLGAGNGYTF. The CDR3 region has the DNA TGTGCCAGCAGCCTAAAGGGTTTGGGGGCAGGAAATGGCTACACCTTC. The rearrangement uses TRBV7-8 and TRBJ1-2; D is possibly TRBD1 (6 bases). The CDR3 has 16 residues. The germline gives CDR1 SGHVS, CDR2 FQNEAQ. Trimming took 5 bases from V and 6 from J, leaving 22 bases between them.

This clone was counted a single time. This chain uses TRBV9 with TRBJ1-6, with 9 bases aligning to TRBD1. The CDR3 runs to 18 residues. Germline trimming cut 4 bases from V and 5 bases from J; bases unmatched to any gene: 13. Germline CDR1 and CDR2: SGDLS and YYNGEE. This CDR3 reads CASSSGQGRDYNNSPLHF. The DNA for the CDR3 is TGTGCCAGCAGCTCCGGACAGGGGCGCGACTACAATAATTCACCCCTCCACTTT.

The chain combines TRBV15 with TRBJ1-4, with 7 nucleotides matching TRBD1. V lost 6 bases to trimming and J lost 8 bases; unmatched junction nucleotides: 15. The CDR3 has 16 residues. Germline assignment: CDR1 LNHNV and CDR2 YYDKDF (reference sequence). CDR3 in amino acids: CATRSRRGVSEEKLFF. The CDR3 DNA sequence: TGTGCCACCAGGAGCCGCAGGGGGGTTTCTGAAGAAAAACTGTTTTTT.

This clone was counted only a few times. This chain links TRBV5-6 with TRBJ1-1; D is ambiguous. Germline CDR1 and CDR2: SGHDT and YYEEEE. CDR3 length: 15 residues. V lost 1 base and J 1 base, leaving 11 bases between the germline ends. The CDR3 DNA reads TGTGCCAGCAGCTTGTTTTACACCCAGAACACTGAAGCTTTCTTT. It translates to CASSLFYTQNTEAFF.

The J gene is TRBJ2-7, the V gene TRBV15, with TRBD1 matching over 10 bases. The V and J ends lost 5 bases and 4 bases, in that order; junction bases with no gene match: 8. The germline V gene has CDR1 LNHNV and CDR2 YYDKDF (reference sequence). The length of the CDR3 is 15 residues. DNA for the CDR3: TGTGCCACCAGCCCCCAGACAGGGGGCGAATACGAGCAGTACTTC. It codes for CATSPQTGGEYEQYF.

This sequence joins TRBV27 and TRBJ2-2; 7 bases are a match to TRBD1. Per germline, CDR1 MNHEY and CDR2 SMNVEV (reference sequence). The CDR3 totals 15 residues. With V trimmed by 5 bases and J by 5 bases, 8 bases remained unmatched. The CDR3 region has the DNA TGTGCCAGCAGTCTACAGGGGAGTAGAACCGGGGAGCTGTTTTTT. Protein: CASSLQGSRTGELFF.

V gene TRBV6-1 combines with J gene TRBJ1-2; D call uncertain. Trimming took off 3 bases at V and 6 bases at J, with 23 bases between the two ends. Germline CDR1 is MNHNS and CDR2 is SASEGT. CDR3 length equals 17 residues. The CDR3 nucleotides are TGTGCCAGCAGTGACGACCGGGGTTTAGGGCTCGGAGATGGCTACACCTTC. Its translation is CASSDDRGLGLGDGYTF.

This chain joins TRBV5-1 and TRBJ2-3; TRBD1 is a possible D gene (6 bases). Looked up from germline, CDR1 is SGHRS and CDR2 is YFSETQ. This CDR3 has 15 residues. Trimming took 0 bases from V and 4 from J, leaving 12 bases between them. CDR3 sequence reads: CASSLVGGPADTQYF. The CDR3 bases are TGCGCCAGCAGCTTGGTTGGGGGCCCGGCAGATACGCAGTATTTT.

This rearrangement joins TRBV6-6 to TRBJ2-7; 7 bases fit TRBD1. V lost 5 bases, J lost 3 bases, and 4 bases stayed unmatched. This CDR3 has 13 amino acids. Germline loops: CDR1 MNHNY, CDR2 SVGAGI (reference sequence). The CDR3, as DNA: TGTGCCAGCAGTCCAGGGACAGTCTACGAGCAGTACTTC. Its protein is CASSPGTVYEQYF.

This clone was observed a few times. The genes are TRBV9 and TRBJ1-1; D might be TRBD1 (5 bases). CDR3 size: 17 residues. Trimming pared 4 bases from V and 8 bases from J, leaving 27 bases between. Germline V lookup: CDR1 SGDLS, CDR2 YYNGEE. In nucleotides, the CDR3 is TGTGCCAGCAGCCTCGGCCCAGGGCGGAGAGAGGCCCACGAAGCTTTCTTT. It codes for CASSLGPGRREAHEAFF.